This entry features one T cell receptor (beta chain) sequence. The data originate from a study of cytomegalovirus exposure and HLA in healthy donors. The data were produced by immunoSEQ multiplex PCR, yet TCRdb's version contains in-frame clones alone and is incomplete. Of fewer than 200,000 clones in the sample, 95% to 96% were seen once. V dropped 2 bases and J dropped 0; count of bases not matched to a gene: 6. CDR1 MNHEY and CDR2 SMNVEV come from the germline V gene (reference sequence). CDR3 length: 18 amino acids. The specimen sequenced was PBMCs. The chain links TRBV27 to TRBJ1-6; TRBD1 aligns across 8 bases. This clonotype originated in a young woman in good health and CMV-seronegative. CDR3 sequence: CASSLRQGAGSYNSPLHF. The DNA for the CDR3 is TGTGCCAGCAGTTTAAGGCAGGGGGCAGGCTCCTATAATTCACCCCTCCACTTT.